Listed below are T cell receptor beta chains from one sample, sequenced in a study of cytomegalovirus exposure and HLA in healthy donors. Sequenced by immunoSEQ multiplex PCR; TCRdb stores in-frame clones only, minus some. The sample contains about 150,000 clones, over 70% of which appear only once. The sample taken for sequencing was PBMCs. These receptor sequences come from a man younger than 40 in good health and CMV-seropositive. Both conserved end residues are part of each CDR3. The order of the fields is D gene, clone size, CDR3 length, J gene, V gene, CDR3 DNA, CDR3 protein. The D gene is left open where the match is weak. Size is omitted from some rows. Given values are once, few, many or a class for expanded clones.

d_gene: TRBD2; abundance: -; len: 17; j_gene: TRBJ2-1; v_gene: TRBV4-1; CDR3nt: TGCGCCAGCAGCCAATGGCTAGCGGTAGGATCCTACAATGAGCAGTTCTTC; CDR3aa: CASSQWLAVGSYNEQFF
d_gene: TRBD1; abundance: -; len: 14; j_gene: TRBJ1-2; v_gene: TRBV28; CDR3nt: TGTGCCAGCAGACCCACAGGGGCCCGGTACGGCTACACCTTC; CDR3aa: CASRPTGARYGYTF
d_gene: TRBD2; abundance: -; len: 15; j_gene: TRBJ2-3; v_gene: TRBV18; CDR3nt: TGTGCCAGCTCACGACTAGCGGGAAGCACAGATACGCAGTATTTT; CDR3aa: CASSRLAGSTDTQYF
d_gene: -; abundance: -; len: 16; j_gene: TRBJ2-7; v_gene: TRBV6-6; CDR3nt: TGTGCCAGCAGTAACAGGGACACAGGGCGCTCCTACGAGCAGTACTTC; CDR3aa: CASSNRDTGRSYEQYF
d_gene: TRBD2; abundance: -; len: 17; j_gene: TRBJ2-2; v_gene: TRBV4-2; CDR3nt: TGTGCCAGCAGCCAAGGGCTAGCGGATGCGAACACCGGGGAGCTGTTTTTT; CDR3aa: CASSQGLADANTGELFF
d_gene: -; abundance: -; len: 16; j_gene: TRBJ1-2; v_gene: TRBV28; CDR3nt: TGTGCCAGCAGTTTATATTTGCAGAAAACTAACTATGGCTACACCTTC; CDR3aa: CASSLYLQKTNYGYTF
d_gene: TRBD1; abundance: -; len: 15; j_gene: TRBJ2-7; v_gene: TRBV28; CDR3nt: TGTGCCAGCAGTCGACCGGGGACAGGGACCTACGAGCAGTACTTC; CDR3aa: CASSRPGTGTYEQYF
d_gene: TRBD2; abundance: -; len: 15; j_gene: TRBJ2-1; v_gene: TRBV7-6; CDR3nt: TGTGCCAGCAGCAGAACCGGGACTAGCTACAATGAGCAGTTCTTC; CDR3aa: CASSRTGTSYNEQFF
d_gene: -; abundance: -; len: 11; j_gene: TRBJ1-2; v_gene: TRBV28; CDR3nt: TGTGCCAGCAGTGCAGGGAAGGGCTACACCTTC; CDR3aa: CASSAGKGYTF
d_gene: TRBD1; abundance: -; len: 15; j_gene: TRBJ1-3; v_gene: TRBV19; CDR3nt: TGTGCCAGTAGCATGGACAGGGGTGCTGGAAACACCATATATTTT; CDR3aa: CASSMDRGAGNTIYF
d_gene: TRBD2; abundance: -; len: 16; j_gene: TRBJ2-1; v_gene: TRBV12-5; CDR3nt: TGTGCTAGTGGTTCCCCCCGGGAGGGGAAGGACAATGAGCAGTTCTTC; CDR3aa: CASGSPREGKDNEQFF
d_gene: -; abundance: -; len: 14; j_gene: TRBJ2-1; v_gene: TRBV5-1; CDR3nt: TGCGCCAGCAGCCCTGTATTAGGGGACAATGAGCAGTTCTTC; CDR3aa: CASSPVLGDNEQFF
d_gene: -; abundance: -; len: 12; j_gene: TRBJ1-1; v_gene: TRBV30; CDR3nt: TGTGCCTGGAGCAGGCCGAACACTGAAGCTTTCTTT; CDR3aa: CAWSRPNTEAFF
d_gene: -; abundance: few; len: 11; j_gene: TRBJ1-1; v_gene: TRBV28; CDR3nt: TGTGCCAGCCTAAAAAGCACTGAAGCTTTCTTT; CDR3aa: CASLKSTEAFF
d_gene: -; abundance: -; len: 16; j_gene: TRBJ2-3; v_gene: TRBV11-3; CDR3nt: TGTGCCAGCAGCTTAGGTGCGGCGGAGGTCACAGATACGCAGTATTTT; CDR3aa: CASSLGAAEVTDTQYF
d_gene: TRBD1; abundance: once; len: 13; j_gene: TRBJ1-1; v_gene: TRBV19; CDR3nt: TGTGCCAGTAGTGGCAGGGGGACCACTGAAGCTTTCTTT; CDR3aa: CASSGRGTTEAFF
d_gene: TRBD1; abundance: -; len: 16; j_gene: TRBJ1-1; v_gene: TRBV28; CDR3nt: TGTGCCAGCAGTCCTTGGGACAGGACTAAGAACACTGAAGCTTTCTTT; CDR3aa: CASSPWDRTKNTEAFF
d_gene: TRBD2; abundance: -; len: 15; j_gene: TRBJ2-7; v_gene: TRBV5-1; CDR3nt: TGCGCCAGCAGCTTGGCCTTTGCGGGAGGGTACGAGCAGTACTTC; CDR3aa: CASSLAFAGGYEQYF
d_gene: TRBD2; abundance: -; len: 14; j_gene: TRBJ2-1; v_gene: TRBV10-3; CDR3nt: TGTGCCACGGGACTAGCGGGAGGCTACAATGAGCAGTTCTTC; CDR3aa: CATGLAGGYNEQFF
d_gene: TRBD1; abundance: -; len: 17; j_gene: TRBJ2-6; v_gene: TRBV10-3; CDR3nt: TGTGCCATCAGTGTGAGGGACAGTCCCTCTGGGGCCAACGTCCTGACTTTC; CDR3aa: CAISVRDSPSGANVLTF
d_gene: -; abundance: few; len: 16; j_gene: TRBJ1-2; v_gene: TRBV30; CDR3nt: TGTGCCTGGAGTCCCCTTTCTCGGGGAGCTAACTATGGCTACACCTTC; CDR3aa: CAWSPLSRGANYGYTF
d_gene: -; abundance: -; len: 14; j_gene: TRBJ1-1; v_gene: TRBV28; CDR3nt: TGTGCCAGCAGTTTGCTAATACTGAACACTGAAGCTTTCTTT; CDR3aa: CASSLLILNTEAFF
d_gene: -; abundance: -; len: 13; j_gene: TRBJ1-1; v_gene: TRBV5-6; CDR3nt: TGTGCCAGCAGTCCCGGGACGGGGGTTGAAGCTTTCTTT; CDR3aa: CASSPGTGVEAFF
d_gene: TRBD1; abundance: -; len: 13; j_gene: TRBJ2-7; v_gene: TRBV11-2; CDR3nt: TGTGCCAGCAGCCACGGGACAGCCTACGAGCAGTACTTC; CDR3aa: CASSHGTAYEQYF
d_gene: TRBD1; abundance: few; len: 16; j_gene: TRBJ1-1; v_gene: TRBV28; CDR3nt: TGTGCCAGCAGTTTGTCGGGACAGGGCGTAAGCCCTGAAGCTTTCTTT; CDR3aa: CASSLSGQGVSPEAFF
d_gene: -; abundance: -; len: 14; j_gene: TRBJ1-1; v_gene: TRBV11-2; CDR3nt: TGTGCCAGCAAACACGCGACAGAGAACACTGAAGCTTTCTTT; CDR3aa: CASKHATENTEAFF
d_gene: TRBD1; abundance: -; len: 15; j_gene: TRBJ1-2; v_gene: TRBV18; CDR3nt: TGTGCCAGCTCACCGGACAGGAGCTTTAACTATGGCTACACCTTC; CDR3aa: CASSPDRSFNYGYTF
d_gene: TRBD2; abundance: -; len: 16; j_gene: TRBJ2-7; v_gene: TRBV9; CDR3nt: TGTGCCAGCAGCGTAGGTTTACTAGCGGGAGGGTGGGAGCAGTACTTC; CDR3aa: CASSVGLLAGGWEQYF
d_gene: TRBD1; abundance: -; len: 18; j_gene: TRBJ2-2; v_gene: TRBV9; CDR3nt: TGTGCCAGCAGCCCGAAACCTAGAGGACAGGGGCAAACCGGGGAGCTGTTTTTT; CDR3aa: CASSPKPRGQGQTGELFF
d_gene: -; abundance: -; len: 15; j_gene: TRBJ1-1; v_gene: TRBV5-1; CDR3nt: TGCGCCAGCAGCTTGGGGGGGGTAGCGGACACTGAAGCTTTCTTT; CDR3aa: CASSLGGVADTEAFF
d_gene: -; abundance: -; len: 12; j_gene: TRBJ2-7; v_gene: TRBV25-1; CDR3nt: TGTGCCAGCCATGACACTCTCTACGAGCAGTACTTC; CDR3aa: CASHDTLYEQYF
d_gene: TRBD1; abundance: few; len: 14; j_gene: TRBJ1-4; v_gene: TRBV2; CDR3nt: TGTGCCAGCAGTTGGACAGGGCGTAATGAAAAACTGTTTTTT; CDR3aa: CASSWTGRNEKLFF
d_gene: -; abundance: -; len: 13; j_gene: TRBJ2-7; v_gene: TRBV6-1; CDR3nt: TGTGCCAGCAGTGAAGCCCTCCTCTACGAGCAGTACTTC; CDR3aa: CASSEALLYEQYF
d_gene: TRBD1; abundance: -; len: 16; j_gene: TRBJ2-7; v_gene: TRBV28; CDR3nt: TGTGCCAGCAGTACATCGGGACAGCGTATCCTCTACGAGCAGTACTTC; CDR3aa: CASSTSGQRILYEQYF
d_gene: TRBD2; abundance: -; len: 15; j_gene: TRBJ2-1; v_gene: TRBV4-2; CDR3nt: TGTGCCAGCAGCCTGACTAGCGGGGGTTACAATGAGCAGTTCTTC; CDR3aa: CASSLTSGGYNEQFF
d_gene: TRBD1; abundance: -; len: 16; j_gene: TRBJ1-1; v_gene: TRBV5-1; CDR3nt: TGCGCCAGCAGCTTGAGCCCGCTAGGGGGCGCCACTGAAGCTTTCTTT; CDR3aa: CASSLSPLGGATEAFF
d_gene: -; abundance: few; len: 14; j_gene: TRBJ1-5; v_gene: TRBV28; CDR3nt: TGTGCCAGCAGTTTAGGGGGACTCAATCAGCCCCAGCATTTT; CDR3aa: CASSLGGLNQPQHF
d_gene: -; abundance: -; len: 16; j_gene: TRBJ1-1; v_gene: TRBV28; CDR3nt: TGTGCCAGCAAACTGGGTTGGGGGCGAGGGAACACTGAAGCTTTCTTT; CDR3aa: CASKLGWGRGNTEAFF
d_gene: -; abundance: -; len: 14; j_gene: TRBJ2-1; v_gene: TRBV30; CDR3nt: TGTGCCTGGACAGACCCCAGGGCCTACAATGAGCAGTTCTTC; CDR3aa: CAWTDPRAYNEQFF
d_gene: TRBD1; abundance: -; len: 15; j_gene: TRBJ2-2; v_gene: TRBV5-1; CDR3nt: TGCGCCAGCGCCCGGGGACAGGGGCGGGCCGGGGAGCTGTTTTTT; CDR3aa: CASARGQGRAGELFF
d_gene: TRBD1; abundance: -; len: 13; j_gene: TRBJ2-5; v_gene: TRBV5-8; CDR3nt: TGTGCCAGCAGCTGGGACAGGTCCAAGACCCAGTACTTC; CDR3aa: CASSWDRSKTQYF
d_gene: TRBD2; abundance: few; len: 16; j_gene: TRBJ2-3; v_gene: TRBV19; CDR3nt: TGTGCCAGTAAGCGGGAGTGGGGGTTAAGCACAGATACGCAGTATTTT; CDR3aa: CASKREWGLSTDTQYF
d_gene: -; abundance: -; len: 12; j_gene: TRBJ2-7; v_gene: TRBV2; CDR3nt: TGTGCCAGCAGTATGGACAGTTTCGAGCAGTACTTC; CDR3aa: CASSMDSFEQYF
d_gene: TRBD1; abundance: few; len: 15; j_gene: TRBJ2-1; v_gene: TRBV15; CDR3nt: TGTGCCACCAGCTTTATCGGGGACAGGTCGGGTGAGCAGTTCTTC; CDR3aa: CATSFIGDRSGEQFF
d_gene: -; abundance: few; len: 13; j_gene: TRBJ1-1; v_gene: TRBV7-2; CDR3nt: TGTGCCAGCAGCTTAGCGCGGCAGGGAGAAGCTTTCTTT; CDR3aa: CASSLARQGEAFF
d_gene: TRBD1; abundance: few; len: 18; j_gene: TRBJ1-2; v_gene: TRBV7-9; CDR3nt: TGTTCCAGCAGCTTCTCTGGGACAGGTTATAGTTTTAACTATGGCTACACCTTC; CDR3aa: CSSSFSGTGYSFNYGYTF
d_gene: TRBD2; abundance: once; len: 15; j_gene: TRBJ2-7; v_gene: TRBV19; CDR3nt: TGTGCCAGTAGAGGACTAGCGGGACCCTCCTACGAGCAGTACTTC; CDR3aa: CASRGLAGPSYEQYF
d_gene: -; abundance: -; len: 15; j_gene: TRBJ1-5; v_gene: TRBV5-5; CDR3nt: TGTGCCAGCAGCTTGGAAGCTAATAGCAATCAGCCCCAGCATTTT; CDR3aa: CASSLEANSNQPQHF
d_gene: TRBD2; abundance: -; len: 20; j_gene: TRBJ2-4; v_gene: TRBV15; CDR3nt: TGTGCCACCAGCAGAGTTGATCTAGCGGGGGTCGCCGGGGCCAAAAACATTCAGTACTTC; CDR3aa: CATSRVDLAGVAGAKNIQYF
d_gene: -; abundance: few; len: 13; j_gene: TRBJ2-5; v_gene: TRBV7-2; CDR3nt: TGTGCCAGCAGCTTTGACAACCAAGAGACCCAGTACTTC; CDR3aa: CASSFDNQETQYF